Included here is one TCR beta chain sequence, with context. Its antigen is currently unknown. The protocol was immunoSEQ multiplex PCR, while the TCRdb copy is restricted to in-frame clones and leaves out a portion. The sample consists of about 170,000 clones, about 88% of them appearing once. Germline assignment: CDR1 GTSNPN and CDR2 SVGIG (reference sequence). The CDR3 loop spans 13 amino acids. The V and J ends lost 5 bases and 3 bases respectively, with 10 bases between them. The time point: blood 4 weeks post-SBRT, at nephrectomy. Treatment in this sample: 15 Gy SBRT to primary tumor, nephrectomy 4 weeks later. Nephrectomy followed 15 Gy stereotactic body radiation by 4 weeks. This record comes from a study of radiation and T cells in renal cell carcinoma. Study-level findings and limits: In blood, top tumor clones expanded by 2 weeks, shrinking by 4. Baseline intratumoral clonotype presence is unknown without pretreatment biopsies.

The chain uses TRBV30 and TRBJ1-4; the D gene is possibly TRBD1 (5 bases). This TCR came from a woman aged 45-65 years with renal cell carcinoma. The specimen comprised blood, sampled from a patient whose treatment included radiotherapy and nephrectomy. CDR3 sequence reads: CAWQSGPNEKLFF. CDR3 DNA: TGTGCCTGGCAATCAGGGCCTAATGAAAAACTGTTTTTT. Using reference TRBV30 and TRBJ1-4 for the parts outside the CDR3, the full variable domain is SQTIHQWPATLVQPVGSPLSLECTVEGTSNPNLYWYRQAAGRGLQLLFYSVGIGQISSEVPQNLSASRPQDRQFILSSKKLLLSDSGFYLCAWQSGPNEKLFFGSGTQLSVL.